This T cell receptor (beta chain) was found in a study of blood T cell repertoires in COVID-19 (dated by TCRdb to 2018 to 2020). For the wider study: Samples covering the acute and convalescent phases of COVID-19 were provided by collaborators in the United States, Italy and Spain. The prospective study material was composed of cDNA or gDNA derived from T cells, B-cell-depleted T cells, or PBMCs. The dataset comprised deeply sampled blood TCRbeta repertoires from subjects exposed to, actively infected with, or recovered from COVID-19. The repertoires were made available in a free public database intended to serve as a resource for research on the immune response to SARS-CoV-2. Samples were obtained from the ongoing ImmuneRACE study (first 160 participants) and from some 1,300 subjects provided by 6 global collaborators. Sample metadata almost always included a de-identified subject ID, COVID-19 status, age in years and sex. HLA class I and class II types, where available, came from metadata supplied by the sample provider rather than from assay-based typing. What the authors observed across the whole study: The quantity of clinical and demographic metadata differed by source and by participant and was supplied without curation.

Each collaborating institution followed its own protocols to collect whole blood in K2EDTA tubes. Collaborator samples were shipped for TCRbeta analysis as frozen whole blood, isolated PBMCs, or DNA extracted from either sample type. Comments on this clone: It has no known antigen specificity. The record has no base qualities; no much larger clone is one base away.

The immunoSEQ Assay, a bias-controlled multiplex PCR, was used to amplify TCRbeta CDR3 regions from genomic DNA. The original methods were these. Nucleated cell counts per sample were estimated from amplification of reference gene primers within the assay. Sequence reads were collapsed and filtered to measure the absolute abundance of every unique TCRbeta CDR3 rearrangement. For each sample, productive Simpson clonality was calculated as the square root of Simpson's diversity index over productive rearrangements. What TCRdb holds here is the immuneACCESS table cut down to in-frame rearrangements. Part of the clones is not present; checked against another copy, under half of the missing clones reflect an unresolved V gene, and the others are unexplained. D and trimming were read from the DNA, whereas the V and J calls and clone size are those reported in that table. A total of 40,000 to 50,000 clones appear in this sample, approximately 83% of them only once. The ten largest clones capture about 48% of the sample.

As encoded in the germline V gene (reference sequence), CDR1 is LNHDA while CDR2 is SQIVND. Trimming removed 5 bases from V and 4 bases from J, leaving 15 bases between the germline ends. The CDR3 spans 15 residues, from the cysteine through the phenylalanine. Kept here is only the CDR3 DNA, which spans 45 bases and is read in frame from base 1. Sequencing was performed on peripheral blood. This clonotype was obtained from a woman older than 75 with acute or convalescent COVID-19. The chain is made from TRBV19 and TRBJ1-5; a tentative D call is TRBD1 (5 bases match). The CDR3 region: CASSLETAQNQPQHF. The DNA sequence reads TGTGCCAGTAGTTTGGAGACAGCACAAAATCAGCCCCAGCATTTT.